This T cell receptor beta chain originates from a study of control samples from healthy donors and cancer patients. The data were produced by immunoSEQ multiplex PCR, yet TCRdb's version contains in-frame clones alone and is incomplete. The sample contains more than 150,000 clones, about 93% of which appear only once. The specimen was blood. The sequence was obtained from a woman in her 30s in good health.

For the CDR3, the DNA is TGTGCCAGCAGCCCCTACAGGGGCGACACCGGGGAGCTGTTTTTT. It specifies CASSPYRGDTGELFF. This chain uses TRBV3-1 (or the pseudogene TRBV3-2) with TRBJ2-2; 7 nucleotides align to TRBD1. The CDR3 loop spans 15 amino acids. V trimming: 4 bases; J trimming: 3 bases; junction bases outside the gene matches: 5. CDR1 and CDR2 (germline): LGHDT, YNNKEL (reference sequence).